This T cell receptor (beta chain) comes out of a study of blood T cell repertoires in COVID-19. Using immunoSEQ multiplex PCR, the repertoire was profiled, and TCRdb retains in-frame clones only, with some absent. The table records under 110,000 clones, roughly 85% of them present only once. Germline CDR1 is SGHDN and CDR2 is FVKESK. V lost 3 bases, J lost 6 bases, and 8 bases stayed unmatched. CDR3 length equals 17 residues. Sequencing used peripheral blood. This receptor was obtained from an older woman with active or convalescent COVID-19. This sequence joins TRBV14 and TRBJ2-1; 13 bases are a match to TRBD2. This CDR3 reads CASSQRVTSGRINEQFF. The CDR3 coding sequence is TGTGCCAGCAGCCAGAGAGTGACTAGCGGGAGGATCAATGAGCAGTTCTTC.